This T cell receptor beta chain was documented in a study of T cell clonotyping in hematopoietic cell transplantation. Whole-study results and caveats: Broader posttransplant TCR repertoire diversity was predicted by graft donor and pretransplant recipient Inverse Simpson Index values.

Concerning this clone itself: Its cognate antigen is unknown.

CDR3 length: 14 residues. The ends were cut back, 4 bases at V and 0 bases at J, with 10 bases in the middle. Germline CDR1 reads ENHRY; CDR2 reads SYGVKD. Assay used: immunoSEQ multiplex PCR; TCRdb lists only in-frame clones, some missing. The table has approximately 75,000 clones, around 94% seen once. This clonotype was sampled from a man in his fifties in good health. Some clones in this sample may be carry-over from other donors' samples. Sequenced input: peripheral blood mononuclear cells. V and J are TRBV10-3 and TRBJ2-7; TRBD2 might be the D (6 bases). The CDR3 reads CAISGRGSSYEQYF. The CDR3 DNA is TGTGCCATCAGTGGGCGGGGCAGCTCCTACGAGCAGTACTTC.